The following is a TCR beta chain sequence with its context. Its specificity is unknown. One end of the junction is discordant with germline, which a read error may explain. This entry belongs to a study of T cells in Graves' hyperthyroidism and ophthalmopathy. Findings and caveats of the study: Most thyroid clonotypes that were expanded above 0.001 also turned up in blood.

Absence of ophthalmopathy progression within 18 months defined stable Graves' hyperthyroidism. Exclusion of patients followed from uncontrolled infection, other autoimmune disease, pregnancy or lactation. Per germline, CDR1 MNHEY and CDR2 SMNVEV (reference sequence). This CDR3 spans 15 amino acids. TCR beta CDR3 regions were amplified from RNA transcripts. The HTBI primer set served for first-round RT-PCR of the TCR CDR3. A single record per CDR3 protein comes from TCRdb applying MiXCR to the multiplex PCR reads. The table has 250,000 to 350,000 distinct CDR3 sequences, 15% to 20% seen once. The clonotype originates from a man aged 25 to 45 with Graves' hyperthyroidism. The chain recombines TRBV27 with TRBJ2-6; D unresolved. The sequencing input was blood. CDR3 protein: CASSLSYSGTNVLTF. The CDR3 DNA reads TGTGCCAGCAGTTTATCGTACTCTGGGACCAACGTCCTGACTTTC.